The entry below gives a single T cell receptor beta chain sequence along with its context. Other DNA sequences of this sample code for an identical CDR3. Germline CDR1 MNHNS, CDR2 SASEGT. The CDR3 length is 14 residues. Trimming took off 3 bases at V and 1 base at J, with 7 bases between the two ends. This sample was taken from a study of cytomegalovirus exposure and HLA in healthy donors. The PCR contained 60 Vbeta and 13 Jbeta primers. The protocol was immunoSEQ multiplex PCR, while the TCRdb copy is restricted to in-frame clones and leaves out a portion. This table holds about 95,000 clones, over 70% found once.

Sequencing input: PBMCs. The clonotype originates from a young man in good health and CMV-seropositive. The genes are TRBV6-1 and TRBJ2-1, with a possible D match to TRBD1 (5 bases). CDR3 sequence reads: CASSEQGSYNEQFF. CDR3 sequence (DNA): TGTGCCAGCAGTGAGCAGGGATCCTACAATGAGCAGTTCTTC.